Below are 4 T cell receptor beta chains sequenced from a single sample in a study of OX40 agonist ivuxolimab in advanced cancers. The protocol was immunoSEQ multiplex PCR, while the TCRdb copy is restricted to in-frame clones and leaves out a portion. The sample records 60,000 or so clones, 87% being singletons. Sequenced material: CD4+ or CD8+ T cells sorted from blood, taken in a trial of the OX40 agonist ivuxolimab. All receptors derive from an adult with an advanced solid tumor such as melanoma, head and neck, liver or kidney cancer.

The chain uses TRBV19 and TRBJ2-6; D not certain. This CDR3 is built from 15 residues. Trimming pared 2 bases from V and 1 base from J, leaving 6 bases between. The V gene's germline CDR1 is LNHDA and CDR2 SQIVND (reference sequence). For the CDR3, the DNA is TGTGCCAGTAGTATACAGCGATCTGGGGCCAACGTCCTGACTTTC. Translation: CASSIQRSGANVLTF.

On this clone: The conserved final phenylalanine or tryptophan is absent from the CDR3, which likely points to a read error. Because the CDR3's place on the DNA is in doubt, the DNA is left out and the CDR3 is given as listed by TCRdb. This chain uses TRBV19 with TRBJ2-7; the table names TRBD1, a call not compared with the DNA. The CDR3 sequence runs 10 residues, both termini included. The V gene's germline CDR1 is LNHDA and CDR2 SQIVND (reference sequence). CDR3: CASSKGVTWS.

This clone appeared a single time. The chain recombines TRBV15 with TRBJ1-2, with D possibly TRBD1 on 5 matching bases. Germline-derived CDR1 and CDR2 are LNHNV and YYDKDF (reference sequence). The CDR3 runs to 13 residues. Trimming took 1 base from V and 8 from J, leaving 11 bases between them. This CDR3 is CATSRVGAGGYTF. CDR3 sequence (DNA): TGTGCCACCAGCAGAGTAGGGGCGGGCGGCTACACCTTC.

This clone was counted a few times. The chain carries TRBV6-5 and TRBJ2-7; TRBD1 aligns across 9 bases. Germline CDR1 is MNHEY and CDR2 is SVGAGI. CDR3 length: 15 amino acids. The ends lost 0 bases at V and 6 bases at J; junction bases unmatched: 6. Here the CDR3 DNA reads TGTGCCAGCAGTTACTCCGGGACAGGGCCCTTCGAGCAGTACTTC. Amino acid sequence: CASSYSGTGPFEQYF.